Sequencing of this T cell receptor (beta chain) was carried out in a study of CD8 T cells in Susac syndrome. The study's findings and limits: Expansion of Susac CD8+ clones peaked in TEMRA cells and in active patients.

Reverse transcription of roughly 0.5 to 1 ug RNA was carried out with random hexamers. TCR beta CDR3 was amplified by immunoSEQ multiplex PCR. This amplification extended across 54 Vbeta and 13 Jbeta segments. TCRdb ran MiXCR on the immunoSEQ multiplex PCR reads and lists one entry per CDR3 protein. The sample includes some 100,000 distinct CDR3 sequences, 95% seen only once; the top ten take 0.3%. V lost 4 bases, J lost 7 bases, and 11 bases lay in between. CDR1 and CDR2 from the germline V gene are SQVTM and ANQGSEA. CDR3 length: 11 amino acids. As concerns this clonotype: What it binds is unknown.

The clonotype comes from a human donor with Susac syndrome. Sample: CD8+ T cells from PBMCs. V is TRBV29-1 and J is TRBJ2-7; D unresolved. CDR3 DNA: TGCAGCGTTGGGTTTGAACAGGAGCAGTACTTC. It codes for CSVGFEQEQYF.